The clone carrying this T cell receptor beta chain occurred a few times. The antigen remains unidentified. TCRdb called the 5' RACE reads again in MiXCR, with one record for every CDR3 protein. The sample records 17,000 or so distinct CDR3 sequences, roughly 6.2% being singletons. Sample time point: sample taken at primary tumor resection. The sample comes from a study of spatial heterogeneity in lung cancer. General study points: Expanded alpha and beta TCR counts within tumors tracked tumor mutation counts.

The CDR3 runs 16 residues. This sequence originates from a male donor with early-stage non-small cell lung cancer. The genes are TRBV1 and TRBJ1-1; TRBD1, as called in the table, went unchecked against the DNA. TRBV1 is annotated as a pseudogene. This sample comprised lung tumor tissue, obtained at surgery. DNA of the CDR3: TGCACCAGTAGGGAGAGGGACAGGGGAATGAACACTGAAGCTTTCTTT. As protein: CTSRERDRGMNTEAFF.